A single sample is the source of the 19 T cell receptor beta chains below, sequenced in a study of shared clonotypes between healthy human individuals. Repertoires were generated with immunoSEQ multiplex PCR, while TCRdb's copy carries only in-frame clones and drops some. The table shows about 2.4 million clones, with approximately 94% occurring only once. Sequences were obtained from naive CD4+ T cells from PBMCs. Subset in this sample: CD45RA+ positively selected. These receptors were collected from a man aged 18 to 29 in good health. Some clones in this sample may be carry-over from other donors' samples.

The chain carries TRBV29-1 and TRBJ2-3; a possible D gene is TRBD2 (6 bases). This CDR3 has 14 residues. Looked up from germline, CDR1 is SQVTM and CDR2 is ANQGSEA. Deletions cut 6 bases from V and 2 bases from J, with 15 bases between. As DNA, the CDR3 is TGCAGCGTGGACCGGGACTCGACCACAGATACGCAGTATTTT. This sequence encodes CSVDRDSTTDTQYF.

J is TRBJ1-5 and V is TRBV2; unclear D gene. The germline V gene encodes CDR1 SNHLY and CDR2 FYNNEI. This CDR3 contains 14 residues. Trimming stripped 3 bases from V and 0 bases from J, with 6 bases between. This CDR3 is CASSDQNSNQPQHF. CDR3 nucleotide sequence: TGTGCCAGCAGTGACCAGAATAGCAATCAGCCCCAGCATTTT.

This chain uses TRBV5-1 with TRBJ1-5, with 7 bases that match TRBD1. The CDR3 is made up of 14 amino acids. From germline, CDR1 is SGHRS and CDR2 YFSETQ. After removal of 2 bases from V and 4 bases from J, the junction contained 3 bases not matched to a gene. The CDR3 DNA follows: TGCGCCAGCAGCTTTGGGACAGAGAATCAGCCCCAGCATTTT. Translation gives CASSFGTENQPQHF. The entire variable domain, with the rest obtained from reference TRBV5-1 and TRBJ1-5, is as follows: KAGVTQTPRYLIKTRGQQVTLSCSPISGHRSVSWYQQTPGQGLQFLFEYFSETQRNKGNFPGRFSGRQFSNSRSEMNVSTLELGDSALYLCASSFGTENQPQHFGDGTRLSIL.

The chain carries TRBV18 and TRBJ2-1; the match to TRBD2 covers 9 bases. The V and J ends lost 0 bases and 6 bases, in that order; junction bases with no gene match: 12. The CDR3 sequence is 18 residues long. Per germline, CDR1 KGHSH and CDR2 LQKENI. CDR3 in DNA: TGTGCCAGCTCACCACCGGGGGTATCCCTAGCGGGATTCAATGAGCAGTTCTTC. It codes for CASSPPGVSLAGFNEQFF.

V and J are TRBV4-2 and TRBJ1-2; D uncertain. The V end was cut by 0 bases, the J end by 4 bases, with 9 bases between. Germline V lookup: CDR1 LGHNA, CDR2 YNFKEQ. This CDR3 contains 14 residues. CDR3 loop: CASSQDKEGYGYTF. The DNA of the CDR3 is TGTGCCAGCAGCCAAGATAAAGAGGGCTATGGCTACACCTTC.

The V and J genes are TRBV5-8 and TRBJ1-5; D not resolved. The CDR3 is made up of 14 amino acids. Germline V gene lookup returns CDR1 SGHTS and CDR2 YDEGEE. The germline V and J ends were trimmed by 0 bases and 7 bases, with 11 bases remaining between them. The CDR3 loop is CASSLEGKNQPQHF. DNA of the CDR3: TGTGCCAGCAGCTTGGAAGGGAAAAACCAGCCCCAGCATTTT.

The chain employs TRBV15 and TRBJ2-2, with no clear D. The germline V and J ends were trimmed by 11 bases and 9 bases, with 7 bases remaining between them. This CDR3 region has 9 residues. Per germline, CDR1 LNHNV and CDR2 YYDKDF (reference sequence). This CDR3 reads CAPPRELFF. In DNA form, the CDR3 reads TGTGCCCCTCCCCGGGAGCTGTTTTTT.

This clone was detected only once. V usage is TRBV18 and J usage is TRBJ2-1; TRBD2 aligns across 7 bases. The CDR3 totals 15 residues. The V gene end was trimmed by 2 bases and the J gene end by 5 bases; junction bases not matched to a gene: 6. Germline assignment: CDR1 KGHSH and CDR2 LQKENI. CDR3 DNA sequence: TGTGCCAGCTCACCATTGGCTCGGGGGGACAATGAGCAGTTCTTC. It encodes CASSPLARGDNEQFF.

CDR3: CASSVLPQYF. DNA for the CDR3: TGTGCCAGCAGCGTACTCCCCCAGTACTTC. The rearrangement joins TRBV9 to TRBJ2-5; D is ambiguous. Trimming cost V 1 base and J 9 bases, with 4 bases left between them. The CDR3 sequence is 10 residues long. The V gene's germline CDR1 is SGDLS and CDR2 YYNGEE.

This chain connects TRBV19 to TRBJ1-2, with D perhaps matching TRBD1 (5 bases). Trimming pared 3 bases from V and 2 bases from J, leaving 7 bases between. The CDR3 is 13 amino acids. Germline V gene lookup returns CDR1 LNHDA and CDR2 SQIVND (reference sequence). The CDR3 loop is CASSIWGNYGYTF. The DNA for the CDR3 is TGTGCCAGTAGTATCTGGGGGAACTATGGCTACACCTTC.

The V gene is TRBV11-1, the J gene TRBJ1-2; 8 bases line up with TRBD1. V shed 5 bases and J 2 bases; nucleotides not matched to a gene: 7. CDR3 size: 15 residues. CDR1 SGHAT and CDR2 FQDESV come from the germline V gene (reference sequence). The CDR3 DNA reads TGTGCCAGCAGCCCAATCGGGACAGGCAACTATGGCTACACCTTC. Translating gives CASSPIGTGNYGYTF.

This clone has more than one count but fewer than ten. V usage is TRBV25-1 and J usage is TRBJ1-1, with 7 bases lining up with TRBD1. The CDR3 sequence is 14 residues long. CDR1 is MGHDK and CDR2 is SYGVNS in the germline V gene. V lost 10 bases and J lost 2; bases outside the gene matches: 10. The CDR3 coding sequence is TGTGCCACAACCCGGGACAGCGTTAACACTGAAGCTTTCTTT. Amino acid sequence: CATTRDSVNTEAFF.

The chain employs TRBV2 and TRBJ2-1; TRBD2 is a possible D gene (7 bases). This CDR3 comprises 16 residues. Germline V gene lookup returns CDR1 SNHLY and CDR2 FYNNEI. Trimming shortened V by 7 bases and J by 7 bases, and 23 bases separated the two germline ends. In DNA form, the CDR3 reads TGTGCCAGCACCCAGAATTCGGGGGGCCCGAATAATGAGCAGTTCTTC. It yields the protein CASTQNSGGPNNEQFF.

For this clone: Within the sample, other DNA sequences also encode this same CDR3. V and J are TRBV7-2 and TRBJ2-5, with D unclear. This CDR3 has 11 amino acids. Germline V lookup: CDR1 SGHTA, CDR2 FQGNSA. V lost 0 bases and J 4 bases, leaving 0 bases between the germline ends. CDR3 DNA sequence: TGTGCCAGCAGCTTAGCAGAGACCCAGTACTTC. It encodes CASSLAETQYF. The full variable domain, in which reference TRBV7-2 and TRBJ2-5 provide the parts outside the CDR3, is GAGVSQSPSNKVTEKGKDVELRCDPISGHTALYWYRQSLGQGLEFLIYFQGNSAPDKSGLPSDRFSAERTGGSVSTLTIQRTQQEDSAVYLCASSLAETQYFGPGTRLLVL.

This chain links TRBV14 with TRBJ2-2; the D gene is possibly TRBD2 (7 bases). From germline, CDR1 is SGHDN and CDR2 FVKESK. The CDR3 extends over 16 amino acids. The germline V and J ends were trimmed by 6 bases and 6 bases, with 20 bases remaining between them. The CDR3 here is CASSPSAGAGAGELFF. CDR3 nucleotides: TGTGCCAGCAGTCCGTCGGCGGGGGCAGGAGCCGGGGAGCTGTTTTTT.

V is TRBV25-1 and J is TRBJ2-1; maybe TRBD2 (5 bases). Germline CDR1 and CDR2: MGHDK and SYGVNS. The V end lost 3 bases, the J end lost 15 bases, and 18 bases lay between the germline ends. The CDR3 is 13 amino acids. The CDR3 is CASSETGESRRFF. Here the CDR3 DNA reads TGTGCCAGCAGTGAGACCGGGGAGAGTAGACGGTTCTTC. Together with reference TRBV25-1 and TRBJ2-1, the CDR3 gives the full variable domain: EADIYQTPRYLVIGTGKKITLECSQTMGHDKMYWYQQDPGMELHLIHYSYGVNSTEKGDLSSESTVSRIRTEHFPLTLESARPSHTSQYLCASSETGESRRFFGPGTRLTVL.

This chain connects TRBV7-3 to TRBJ1-5, with a possible D match to TRBD1 (6 bases). The CDR3 loop spans 13 amino acids. Trimming took 5 bases from V and 7 from J, leaving 12 bases between them. The germline CDR1 and CDR2 sequences are SGHTA and FQGTGA. CDR3 sequence reads: CASSQDRGQPQHF. CDR3 nucleotide sequence: TGTGCCAGCAGCCAGGACAGAGGCCAGCCCCAGCATTTT.

The chain combines TRBV11-2 with TRBJ2-7; D possibly uses TRBD1 or TRBD2 (5 bases each). Trimming cost V 5 bases and J 3 bases, with 17 bases left between them. The CDR3 spans 15 residues. Germline V CDR1 and CDR2: SGHAT, FQNNGV. The CDR3 region has the DNA TGTGCCAGCAGCGACGGGGCGGCGGGCAACTACGAGCAGTACTTC. Its protein is CASSDGAAGNYEQYF.

The chain couples TRBV7-2 to TRBJ1-1; D is unresolved. V lost 4 bases and J 1 base, leaving 10 bases between the germline ends. The germline gives CDR1 SGHTA, CDR2 FQGNSA. The length of the CDR3 is 14 residues. CDR3 in amino acids: CASSSVSRNTEAFF. The CDR3 DNA is TGTGCCAGCAGCTCCGTCTCGAGGAACACTGAAGCTTTCTTT.